The 15 T cell receptor beta chains below come from one sample, sequenced in a study of blood T cells in healthy people across ages. Primed by a sample-barcoded 5' primer and a J-beta primer mix, a second PCR proceeded for 7 to 11 cycles. A single record per CDR3 protein comes from TCRdb applying MiXCR to the 5' RACE reads. This table holds about 680,000 distinct CDR3 sequences, about half found once. What was sequenced was blood. Receptors were obtained from a woman aged 55 to 70 in good health.

This clonotype turned up a few times. The genes are TRBV12-3 or TRBV12-4 and TRBJ2-7; maybe TRBD2 (6 bases). Trimming took off 5 bases at V and 4 bases at J, with 21 bases between the two ends. This CDR3 comprises 16 residues. The CDR3 reads CASSAGWREPIYEQYF. The DNA for the CDR3 is TGTGCCAGCAGTGCGGGATGGCGGGAACCCATTTACGAGCAGTACTTC.

This chain uses TRBV20-1 with TRBJ1-5; TRBD1 matches 8 bases. J lost 6 bases, V lost 3 bases, and 4 bases had no gene match. CDR1 and CDR2 from the germline V gene are DFQATT and SNEGSKA (reference sequence). The CDR3 runs 13 residues. The CDR3 sequence: CSARGQDSQPQHF. The CDR3 DNA reads TGCAGTGCTAGGGGACAGGATAGTCAGCCCCAGCATTTT.

V gene TRBV28 combines with J gene TRBJ2-5; the D gene is possibly TRBD1 (6 bases). The V gene lost 5 bases and the J gene lost 2 bases, with 12 bases spanning the gap. CDR3 length: 14 residues. Germline CDR1 reads MDHEN; CDR2 reads SYDVKM. Here the CDR3 reads CASSDRTAQETQYF. In DNA form, the CDR3 reads TGTGCCAGCAGTGACAGGACAGCTCAAGAGACCCAGTACTTC.

The chain recombines TRBV11-2 with TRBJ1-4; D call uncertain. This CDR3 has 14 residues. Looked up from germline, CDR1 is SGHAT and CDR2 is FQNNGV. V dropped 0 bases and J dropped 8 bases, with 10 bases sitting between them. CDR3 coding DNA: TGTGCCAGCAGCTTAGACAGTCAGTCGGAAAAACTGTTTTTT. Encoded protein: CASSLDSQSEKLFF.

The chain employs TRBV7-2 and TRBJ1-2; D ambiguous. The CDR3 loop spans 16 amino acids. Germline V gene sequence: CDR1 SGHTA, CDR2 FQGNSA. V gave up 1 base and J gave up 0 bases, with 12 bases separating them. Here the CDR3 DNA reads TGTGCCAGCAGCTTAGGAAGGGAACGATCTAACTATGGCTACACCTTC. Its translation is CASSLGRERSNYGYTF.

The rearrangement joins TRBV4-2 to TRBJ1-2; TRBD1 might be the D (5 bases). This CDR3 is built from 14 residues. Trimming removed 0 bases from V and 7 bases from J, with 12 bases in between. Germline V gene lookup returns CDR1 LGHNA and CDR2 YNFKEQ. The CDR3 loop is CASSQDWGGPGYTF. The CDR3 DNA is TGTGCCAGCAGCCAAGATTGGGGGGGACCTGGCTACACCTTC.

CDR3 protein: CASSLGVYRAGNTIYF. In nucleotides, the CDR3 is TGTGCCAGCAGCTTAGGAGTGTACAGGGCTGGAAACACCATATATTTT. This sequence joins TRBV7-2 and TRBJ1-3; a weak D match, TRBD1 (6 bases). Deletions cut 1 base from V and 2 bases from J, with 12 bases between. The CDR3 has 16 amino acids. Germline values: CDR1 SGHTA, CDR2 FQGNSA.

The gene calls are TRBV4-3 and TRBJ1-2, with TRBD1 matching 10 bases. Germline lookup yields CDR1 LGHNA and CDR2 YSLEER. The CDR3 is 14 residues long. With 1 base clipped from V and 6 bases from J, the junction kept 2 bases outside the gene matches. In DNA form, the CDR3 reads TGCGCCAGCAGCCAAGTGGGGACAGGGGATGGCTACACCTTC. It encodes CASSQVGTGDGYTF.

The CDR3 DNA sequence: TGTGCCAGCAGCTTCGGTCTGGGACAGGGCACAGATACGCAGTATTTT. Its translation: CASSFGLGQGTDTQYF. The chain has TRBV7-2 and TRBJ2-3, with TRBD1 matching 8 bases. The germline CDR1 and CDR2 sequences are SGHTA and FQGNSA. The CDR3 is 16 residues long. After removal of 3 bases from V and 1 base from J, the junction contained 6 bases not matched to a gene.

This clonotype has ten or more counts. The chain links TRBV29-1 to TRBJ2-3; D possibly uses TRBD1 or TRBD2 (5 bases each). V dropped 4 bases and J dropped 2 bases, with 13 bases sitting between them. Germline V gene sequence: CDR1 SQVTM, CDR2 ANQGSEA. The CDR3 is 14 residues long. CDR3 in DNA: TGCAGCGTTGCCGCCAGGGACCTCACAGATACGCAGTATTTT. Its translation: CSVAARDLTDTQYF.

V is TRBV7-2 and J is TRBJ2-1; a weak D match, TRBD2 (6 bases). V was pared by 8 bases and J by 4 bases, with 12 bases between. Germline V lookup: CDR1 SGHTA, CDR2 FQGNSA. The CDR3 has 13 amino acids. The CDR3 DNA follows: TGTGCCAGCGGTCCCCGGGGGTACAATGAGCAGTTCTTC. This sequence encodes CASGPRGYNEQFF.

The V and J genes are TRBV7-9 and TRBJ2-5; 7 positions match TRBD2. V was pared by 6 bases and J by 2 bases, with 9 bases of the junction left unmatched. CDR1 is SEHNR and CDR2 is FQNEAQ in the germline V gene (reference sequence). The CDR3 sequence is 15 residues long. The CDR3, as DNA: TGTGCCAGCAGTCAAGGGAGGGGCGTTCAAGAGACCCAGTACTTC. Translating it yields CASSQGRGVQETQYF. The full variable domain, its missing parts supplied by reference TRBV7-9 and TRBJ2-5, is DTGVSQNPRHKITKRGQNVTFRCDPISEHNRLYWYRQTLGQGPEFLTYFQNEAQLEKSRLLSDRFSAERPKGSFSTLEIQRTEQGDSAMYLCASSQGRGVQETQYFGPGTRLLVL.

V and J are TRBV4-3 and TRBJ2-1, with 8 bases matching TRBD2. The junction had 14 bases not matched to a gene; V was cut back by 2 bases and J by 8 bases. CDR3 length: 17 amino acids. Germline CDR1 and CDR2: LGHNA and YSLEER. The CDR3 region has the DNA TGCGCCAGCAGCCAATACGGAAAGCGGGAGTTTGCCGATGAGCAGTTCTTC. This encodes CASSQYGKREFADEQFF.

The chain couples TRBV20-1 to TRBJ1-5; D is ambiguous. This CDR3 is built from 12 residues. Per the germline V gene, CDR1 is DFQATT and CDR2 is SNEGSKA (reference sequence). Trimming cost V 5 bases and J 9 bases, with 14 bases left between them. The CDR3 reads CSAPDRRGPQHF. The CDR3 bases are TGCAGTGCTCCGGACCGCCGCGGGCCCCAGCATTTT.

This clonotype was counted a few times. The CDR3 is CASSWRPSYNEQFF. The CDR3, as DNA: TGTGCCAGCAGTTGGCGGCCCTCCTACAATGAGCAGTTCTTC. The J gene is TRBJ2-1, the V gene TRBV12-3 or TRBV12-4; no clear D. The CDR3 is 14 residues long. The V end lost 4 bases, the J end lost 0 bases, and 7 bases lay between the germline ends.